This T cell receptor (beta chain) originates from a study of cytomegalovirus exposure and HLA in healthy donors. This clone has a single count. No antigen is known for it. The CDR3 spans 14 residues. Losses at the gene ends were 1 base for V and 6 bases for J; bases not matched to a gene: 1. CDR1 is SEHNR and CDR2 is FQNEAQ in the germline V gene (reference sequence). Study-wide results and limits: Most TCR beta V segments were productive about 90% or about 30% of the time in an earlier analysis. A reported reduction in N-insertions relative to the 666-donor mean was seen in an Asian-associated ancestry cluster in a later analysis. The study labeled 150 or so TCR beta chains cytomegalovirus-associated. Cytomegalovirus status, reportedly, was diagnosed with high specificity and sensitivity by the classifier.

It was with 60 Vbeta and 13 Jbeta primers that the PCR ran. Method: immunoSEQ multiplex PCR; TCRdb's copy keeps in-frame clones and lacks some. The table has more than 95,000 clones, around 74% seen once. The sequence was obtained from a man aged 35-49 years in good health and CMV-seronegative. Material for sequencing was PBMCs. This chain connects TRBV7-9 to TRBJ1-5; 9 bases match TRBD1. DNA of the CDR3: TGTGCCAGCAGCTTAGGGACAGGGGTTCAGCCCCAGCATTTT. Its translation is CASSLGTGVQPQHF.